A selection of T cell receptor beta chains follows, all from one sample in a study of CD8 T cells in Susac syndrome. Via MiXCR, TCRdb re-called the immunoSEQ multiplex PCR reads, giving one row per CDR3 protein. This sample carries 90,000 to 150,000 distinct CDR3 sequences, roughly 92% of them seen once, and the ten largest clones take approximately 0.11%. Specimen: CD8+ T cells from PBMCs. These receptors originate from a human donor in good health. CDR3s include the opening cysteine and the closing phenylalanine or tryptophan. Each record gives: J gene, D gene, V gene, clone size, CDR3 protein, CDR3 DNA. D genes are given only for firm matches. Some rows have no size entry. The others give once, few or many, or a class for an expanded clone.

TRBJ2-5 | . | TRBV5-4 | . | CASSWKEETQYF | TGTGCCAGCAGCTGGAAAGAAGAGACCCAGTACTTC
TRBJ1-1 | TRBD1 | TRBV4-3 | . | CASSQDEGAKGEAFF | TGCGCCAGCAGCCAAGACGAGGGGGCGAAGGGTGAAGCTTTCTTT
TRBJ1-5 | . | TRBV6-2/TRBV6-3 | . | CASTKMGRDNQPQHF | TGTGCCAGCACTAAAATGGGCAGAGACAATCAGCCCCAGCATTTT
TRBJ2-7 | . | TRBV15 | . | CATSTGTPLADQYF | TGTGCCACCAGCACGGGGACCCCTCTAGCCGATCAGTACTTC
TRBJ2-5 | TRBD2 | TRBV3-1 | . | CASSGLVGLKKETQYF | TGTGCCAGCAGCGGCCTTGTGGGACTAAAGAAGGAGACCCAGTACTTC
TRBJ1-1 | TRBD1 | TRBV5-6 | . | CASSWTGHNTEAFF | TGTGCCAGCAGCTGGACAGGGCATAACACTGAAGCTTTCTTT
TRBJ2-7 | . | TRBV4-3 | . | CASSQDGPGKSYEQYF | TGCGCCAGCAGCCAAGACGGCCCAGGGAAGTCCTACGAGCAGTACTTC
TRBJ2-3 | . | TRBV11-2 | . | CASSLSGTSTDTQYF | TGTGCCAGCAGCTTATCAGGGACTAGCACAGATACGCAGTATTTT
TRBJ1-1 | . | TRBV2 | . | CASSKSQWLENTEAFF | TGTGCCAGCAGTAAAAGTCAGTGGCTCGAGAACACTGAAGCTTTCTTT
TRBJ1-1 | . | TRBV7-2 | . | CASSFPWNTEAFF | TGTGCCAGCAGCTTTCCGTGGAACACTGAAGCTTTCTTT
TRBJ2-7 | . | TRBV30 | few | CAAPGESGNEQYF | TGTGCCGCACCGGGGGAATCGGGGAACGAGCAGTACTTC
TRBJ1-2 | TRBD1 | TRBV20-1 | . | CSVAGGLRDYGYTF | TGCAGTGTGGCAGGGGGCTTGAGAGACTATGGCTACACCTTC
TRBJ2-5 | . | TRBV5-5 | . | CASSLAGQQQQTQYF | TGTGCCAGCAGCTTGGCCGGTCAACAGCAGCAGACCCAGTACTTC
TRBJ2-1 | . | TRBV15 | . | CATGPTRGPRQFF | TGTGCCACCGGCCCAACTCGGGGACCCAGGCAGTTCTTC
TRBJ2-1 | TRBD2 | TRBV29-1 | . | CSVDYFPGTSGRSYNEQFF | TGCAGCGTTGACTACTTTCCCGGGACTAGCGGGAGAAGTTACAATGAGCAGTTCTTC
TRBJ1-2 | TRBD1 | TRBV7-2 | . | CASSHGTGDYGYTF | TGTGCCAGCAGCCACGGGACAGGGGACTATGGCTACACCTTC
TRBJ2-1 | . | TRBV6-2/TRBV6-3 | . | CASSYVQGAKGLFDEQFF | TGTGCCAGCAGTTACGTACAGGGTGCAAAAGGATTGTTCGATGAGCAGTTCTTC
TRBJ2-1 | . | TRBV4-1 | . | CASRPHQSSYNEQFF | TGCGCCAGCAGACCACATCAGAGCTCCTACAATGAGCAGTTCTTC
TRBJ2-3 | TRBD2 | TRBV5-1 | . | CASSLSGRAEDTQYF | TGCGCCAGCAGCTTAAGCGGGAGGGCCGAGGATACGCAGTATTTT
TRBJ2-7 | . | TRBV2 | . | CASRKGETYEQYF | TGTGCCAGCAGGAAGGGGGAAACCTACGAGCAGTACTTC
TRBJ2-1 | TRBD2 | TRBV28 | . | CASSKGLAGVGSYNEQFF | TGTGCCAGCAGTAAGGGACTAGCGGGAGTAGGATCCTACAATGAGCAGTTCTTC
TRBJ1-2 | . | TRBV5-1 | . | CASSYRVGYGYTF | TGCGCCAGCAGCTACAGGGTAGGGTATGGCTACACCTTC
TRBJ1-2 | . | TRBV6-2/TRBV6-3 | . | CASSSGEPGGYTF | TGTGCCAGCAGTTCCGGGGAACCAGGTGGCTACACCTTC
TRBJ1-1 | TRBD1 | TRBV2 | . | CASSEAISGGTEAFF | TGTGCCAGCAGTGAAGCTATTTCAGGGGGAACTGAAGCTTTCTTT
TRBJ2-7 | . | TRBV6-5 | . | CASSSLEQGRSSYEQYF | TGTGCCAGCAGTTCTCTAGAACAGGGTAGAAGCTCCTACGAGCAGTACTTC
TRBJ1-1 | . | TRBV2 | . | CASSGAPRQTEAFF | TGTGCCAGCAGTGGCGCCCCACGGCAGACTGAAGCTTTCTTT
TRBJ2-1 | . | TRBV28 | . | CASRYPSENYNEQFF | TGTGCCAGCAGATACCCCTCGGAAAACTACAATGAGCAGTTCTTC
TRBJ1-1 | . | TRBV27 | . | CASSIQQGTEAFF | TGTGCCAGCAGTATACAGCAAGGCACTGAAGCTTTCTTT
TRBJ2-4 | . | TRBV4-2 | . | CASSQENPAKNIQYF | TGTGCCAGCAGCCAAGAAAACCCCGCCAAAAACATTCAGTACTTC
TRBJ2-3 | . | TRBV19 | . | CASSILGASTDTQYF | TGTGCCAGTAGTATTCTTGGGGCCAGCACAGATACGCAGTATTTT
TRBJ2-7 | . | TRBV28 | . | CASSIGAGSSYEQYF | TGTGCCAGCAGCATAGGGGCAGGCAGCTCCTACGAGCAGTACTTC
TRBJ2-2 | . | TRBV20-1 | . | CSADQDGRGTGELFF | TGCAGTGCAGACCAGGACGGGCGAGGGACCGGGGAGCTGTTTTTT
TRBJ2-7 | . | TRBV5-4 | . | CASSLVGMGTYEQYF | TGTGCCAGCAGCCTCGTCGGGATGGGTACCTACGAGCAGTACTTC
TRBJ1-2 | . | TRBV6-5 | once | CASSRIGTPREGYTF | TGTGCCAGCAGTCGGATAGGGACTCCCAGGGAAGGCTACACCTTC
TRBJ2-2 | TRBD1 | TRBV6-5 | . | CASSYKGQGAAGELFF | TGTGCCAGCAGTTACAAGGGACAGGGAGCGGCCGGGGAGCTGTTTTTT
TRBJ2-7 | TRBD1 | TRBV5-1 | . | CASSLSPGQISYEQYF | TGCGCCAGCAGCTTGTCCCCGGGACAGATCTCCTACGAGCAGTACTTC
TRBJ2-1 | . | TRBV7-8 | . | CASSFRRVLGQGAYNEQFF | TGTGCCAGCAGCTTCAGAAGGGTCCTGGGGCAGGGCGCTTACAATGAGCAGTTCTTC
TRBJ2-2 | TRBD2 | TRBV12-3/TRBV12-4 | . | CASSFLGRATGELFF | TGTGCCAGCAGTTTCCTAGGGAGGGCCACCGGGGAGCTGTTTTTT
TRBJ2-1 | . | TRBV19 | . | CASRSPLGNEQFF | TGTGCCAGTCGAAGTCCCTTGGGGAATGAGCAGTTCTTC
TRBJ1-2 | . | TRBV7-2 | few | CASSLSPSDGYTF | TGTGCCAGCAGCTTAAGCCCGAGTGATGGCTACACCTTC
TRBJ2-7 | . | TRBV6-5 | few | CASTPGSSYEQYF | TGTGCCAGCACCCCCGGAAGCTCCTACGAGCAGTACTTC
TRBJ1-1 | TRBD1 | TRBV7-9 | . | CASSPTQGATEAFF | TGTGCCAGCAGTCCAACACAGGGGGCCACTGAAGCTTTCTTT
TRBJ1-2 | . | TRBV14 | . | CASSQERTAPFYGYTF | TGTGCCAGCAGCCAAGAACGGACAGCTCCCTTTTATGGCTACACCTTC
TRBJ2-2 | . | TRBV7-7 | . | CASSLTTGYTGELFF | TGTGCCAGCAGCTTAACTACAGGGTACACCGGGGAGCTGTTTTTT
TRBJ2-4 | . | TRBV7-2 | . | CASSSGLIGKNIQYF | TGTGCCAGCAGCTCGGGACTCATTGGCAAAAACATTCAGTACTTC
TRBJ2-1 | . | TRBV19 | . | CASSIRGGVYNEQFF | TGTGCCAGTAGTATAAGGGGGGGCGTGTACAATGAGCAGTTCTTC
TRBJ2-7 | TRBD2 | TRBV7-2 | . | CASSFWSSGDYEQYF | TGTGCCAGCAGCTTTTGGTCTAGCGGGGACTACGAGCAGTACTTC
TRBJ2-3 | TRBD2 | TRBV29-1 | once | CSGSGDTDTQYF | TGCAGCGGAAGCGGGGACACAGATACGCAGTATTTT
TRBJ2-1 | TRBD2 | TRBV24-1 | . | CATSDPRLAGGPDEQFF | TGTGCCACCAGTGACCCTCGACTAGCGGGGGGGCCAGATGAGCAGTTCTTC
TRBJ1-1 | . | TRBV7-9 | . | CASSESYGTEAFF | TGTGCCAGCAGCGAATCGTATGGCACTGAAGCTTTCTTT